One sample yielded the 21 T cell receptor beta chains listed below, sequenced in a study of blood T cell repertoires in COVID-19. Generated by immunoSEQ multiplex PCR, the TCRdb table keeps only in-frame clones and is missing some. The profile covers 95,000 to 120,000 clones, with more than 80% appearing a single time and approximately 8.1% taken by the ten largest. Sequencing was performed on peripheral blood. The receptor set was obtained from a woman aged 40 to 55 with acute or convalescent COVID-19.

The chain couples TRBV13 to TRBJ2-3; D is ambiguous. V was pared by 5 bases and J by 5 bases, with 11 bases between. Looked up from germline, CDR1 is PRHDT and CDR2 is FYEKMQ (reference sequence). The CDR3 is 13 residues long. Here the CDR3 DNA reads TGTGCCAGCAGCCCGACAAGGCGAGATACGCAGTATTTT. Protein: CASSPTRRDTQYF.

V usage is TRBV5-4 and J usage is TRBJ1-1; 9 bases are shared with TRBD1. Trimming took 3 bases from V and 10 from J; bases not matched to a gene: 10. The germline CDR1 and CDR2 sequences are SGHNT and YYREEE (reference sequence). This CDR3 is built from 14 residues. The CDR3 reads CASSSIGTGNTAFF. CDR3 DNA sequence: TGTGCCAGCAGCTCTATAGGGACAGGGAATACAGCTTTCTTT. Filled out from reference TRBV5-4 and TRBJ1-1, the complete variable domain reads ETGVTQSPTHLIKTRGQQVTLRCSSQSGHNTVSWYQQALGQGPQFIFQYYREEENGRGNFPPRFSGLQFPNYSSELNVNALELDDSALYLCASSSIGTGNTAFFGQGTRLTVV.

The J gene is TRBJ1-3, the V gene TRBV5-1, with D unclear. V gave up 1 base and J gave up 3 bases, with 8 bases separating them. CDR1 and CDR2 (germline): SGHRS, YFSETQ. This CDR3 has 14 amino acids. For the CDR3, the DNA is TGCGCCAGCAGCTTGTTGGGGAGTGGAAACACCATATATTTT. Its translation is CASSLLGSGNTIYF.

The V call is TRBV6-5, the J call TRBJ2-2; 12 positions agree with TRBD2. This CDR3 contains 15 residues. V gave up 5 bases and J gave up 7 bases; unmatched junction bases: 5. Germline CDR1 reads MNHEY; CDR2 reads SVGAGI. The chain's CDR3 is CASSPTTSGGGELFF. CDR3 DNA sequence: TGTGCCAGCAGTCCAACGACTAGCGGGGGCGGGGAGCTGTTTTTT.

J is TRBJ1-5 and V is TRBV21-1; the table calls TRBD1, which could not be checked here. TRBV21-1 is an annotated pseudogene. This CDR3 comprises 20 residues. The chain's CDR3 is CASSKMVSQGGGYSNQPQHF. The CDR3 coding sequence is TGTGCCAGCAGCAAAATGGTGTCACAGGGTGGCGGGTATAGCAATCAGCCCCAGCATTTT.

By share of the sample, this clone is medium-sized. V is TRBV6-6 and J is TRBJ2-5; D is ambiguous. With 8 bases removed from V and 7 bases from J, the gap between germline ends came to 11 bases. Germline V CDR1 and CDR2: MNHNY, SVGAGI (reference sequence). The CDR3 extends over 11 amino acids. The CDR3 here is CASAGWVTQYF. CDR3 coding DNA: TGTGCCAGCGCCGGGTGGGTGACCCAGTACTTC.

The chain joins TRBV5-1 to TRBJ1-6; D perhaps matches TRBD1 (5 bases). Between the trimmed V and J ends, which lost 0 bases and 13 bases, there was a span of 11 bases. There are 13 residues in the CDR3. Per germline, CDR1 SGHRS and CDR2 YFSETQ. In DNA form, the CDR3 reads TGCGCCAGCAGCTTGGACAGGCAATCGCCCCTCCACTTT. It is translated as CASSLDRQSPLHF.

CDR3 DNA: TGTGCCAGCAGCCAAGGGGGGACAGGGGGCTTTGGCTACACCTTC. Translation gives CASSQGGTGGFGYTF. The chain links TRBV7-9 to TRBJ1-2; the match to TRBD1 covers 12 bases. The CDR3 length is 15 residues. The germline V gene has CDR1 SEHNR and CDR2 FQNEAQ (reference sequence). Trimming at V came to 5 bases and at J to 7 bases, leaving 8 bases not matched to a gene.

The chain employs TRBV7-9 and TRBJ1-4, with 8 positions matching TRBD1. The CDR3 covers 15 residues. Germline V lookup: CDR1 SEHNR, CDR2 FQNEAQ (reference sequence). The trim removed 5 bases at V and 8 bases at J, leaving 10 bases unmatched. The CDR3 reads CASSTRQGMGEKLFF. In nucleotides, the CDR3 is TGTGCCAGCAGCACTCGACAGGGGATGGGGGAAAAACTGTTTTTT.

The V and J genes are TRBV12-5 and TRBJ2-3, with 9 bases lining up with TRBD2. The CDR3 length is 16 residues. Germline V gives CDR1 LGHNT, CDR2 FRNRAP. The trim removed 2 bases at V and 0 bases at J, leaving 3 bases unmatched. The DNA for the CDR3 is TGTGCTAGTGGTTTGCGGAGCGGGGGGAGCACAGATACGCAGTATTTT. Amino acids: CASGLRSGGSTDTQYF.

The J gene is TRBJ2-7, the V gene TRBV6-5; weak D call: TRBD1 (6 bases). Per the germline V gene, CDR1 is MNHEY and CDR2 is SVGAGI. The CDR3 extends over 13 amino acids. Trimming left V 5 bases short and J 0 bases short, with 8 bases between. CDR3 loop: CASSQGSSYEQYF. CDR3 nucleotides: TGTGCCAGCAGTCAGGGGAGCTCCTACGAGCAGTACTTC.

The CDR3 reads CASSSIVRPGGYGYTF. CDR3 DNA sequence: TGTGCCAGCAGCTCGATAGTCCGTCCCGGGGGCTATGGCTACACCTTC. V gene TRBV11-2 combines with J gene TRBJ1-2, with a weak D call TRBD1 (5 bases). V lost 4 bases, J lost 4 bases, and 19 bases lay in between. Germline CDR1 reads SGHAT; CDR2 reads FQNNGV. The CDR3 totals 16 residues.

The chain employs TRBV9 and TRBJ1-6; unclear D gene. Trimming left V 4 bases short and J 5 bases short, with 13 bases between. The CDR3 is made up of 15 amino acids. CDR1 is SGDLS and CDR2 is YYNGEE in the germline V gene. This CDR3 is CASSPRGDNNSPLHF. In nucleotides, the CDR3 is TGTGCCAGCAGCCCCCGCGGCGATAATAATTCACCCCTCCACTTT.

The rearrangement uses TRBV29-1 and TRBJ2-2, with a possible D match to TRBD1 (6 bases). The CDR3 is made up of 12 amino acids. Trimming pared 7 bases from V and 5 bases from J, leaving 11 bases between. Germline V gene sequence: CDR1 SQVTM, CDR2 ANQGSEA. The CDR3 bases are TGCAGCGGGCAGGGGTTAACCGGGGAGCTGTTTTTT. This encodes CSGQGLTGELFF.

The V call is TRBV5-1, the J call TRBJ2-7; 7 bases match TRBD1. The V and J ends lost 2 bases and 7 bases, in that order; junction bases with no gene match: 9. From germline, CDR1 is SGHRS and CDR2 YFSETQ. The CDR3 loop spans 14 amino acids. The CDR3 DNA is TGCGCCAGCAGCTTAGAGACAGGGACGCGGGAGCAGTACTTC. This sequence encodes CASSLETGTREQYF.

The rearrangement joins TRBV4-3 to TRBJ2-3, with TRBD2 matching 11 bases. V shed 0 bases, J shed 5 bases, and the junction held 7 bases outside the gene matches. This CDR3 has 17 residues. Germline V gene data show CDR1 as LGHNA and CDR2 as YSLEER. The CDR3 sequence is CASSQDAYTSGGDTQYF. The CDR3 region has the DNA TGCGCCAGCAGCCAAGATGCTTACACTAGCGGGGGAGATACGCAGTATTTT.

The chain has TRBV5-4 and TRBJ1-4; 12 nucleotides align to TRBD1. The CDR3 contains 15 residues. CDR1 and CDR2 (germline): SGHNT, YYREEE (reference sequence). The V gene end was trimmed by 0 bases and the J gene end by 7 bases; junction bases not matched to a gene: 1. CDR3 amino acids: CASSLGGQGAEKLFF. The DNA of the CDR3 is TGTGCCAGCAGCTTGGGGGGACAGGGGGCTGAAAAACTGTTTTTT.

The rearrangement uses TRBV2 and TRBJ1-6, with 10 bases aligning to TRBD1. V shed 4 bases, J shed 11 bases, and the junction held 5 bases outside the gene matches. Germline-derived CDR1 and CDR2 are SNHLY and FYNNEI. CDR3 length: 14 amino acids. CDR3 sequence: CASSGTGGSTPLHF. The CDR3 coding sequence is TGTGCCAGCAGTGGGACAGGGGGTTCGACACCCCTCCACTTT.

This clone was recorded once. DNA for the CDR3: TGTGCCAGCAGCTTAGACCGGGGGGTTTCACCCCTCCACTTT. Residues: CASSLDRGVSPLHF. This chain uses TRBV7-9 with TRBJ1-6; tentative D call: TRBD1 (5 bases). The CDR3 runs 14 residues. V was shortened by 1 base and J by 9 bases, with 10 bases between the two germline ends. From germline, CDR1 is SEHNR and CDR2 FQNEAQ (reference sequence).

The genes are TRBV7-9 and TRBJ2-2, with 9 bases aligning to TRBD1. The CDR3 spans 17 residues. The V and J ends lost 2 bases and 6 bases, in that order; junction bases with no gene match: 10. CDR1 and CDR2 from the germline V gene are SEHNR and FQNEAQ (reference sequence). CDR3 nucleotide sequence: TGTGCCAGCAGCTTATCAACCGGGACAGGGAGGGCCGGGGAGCTGTTTTTT. As protein: CASSLSTGTGRAGELFF.

The sample holds one count of this clone. The rearrangement joins TRBV7-9 to TRBJ1-1; D is possibly TRBD1 (6 bases). This CDR3 is built from 15 residues. Germline V gene sequence: CDR1 SEHNR, CDR2 FQNEAQ (reference sequence). V dropped 0 bases and J dropped 2 bases, with 10 bases sitting between them. Here the CDR3 reads CASSLAGTLNTEAFF. The CDR3 region has the DNA TGTGCCAGCAGCTTAGCCGGGACACTAAACACTGAAGCTTTCTTT. Combining the CDR3 with reference TRBV7-9 and TRBJ1-1 gives the whole variable domain DTGVSQNPRHKITKRGQNVTFRCDPISEHNRLYWYRQTLGQGPEFLTYFQNEAQLEKSRLLSDRFSAERPKGSFSTLEIQRTEQGDSAMYLCASSLAGTLNTEAFFGQGTRLTVV.